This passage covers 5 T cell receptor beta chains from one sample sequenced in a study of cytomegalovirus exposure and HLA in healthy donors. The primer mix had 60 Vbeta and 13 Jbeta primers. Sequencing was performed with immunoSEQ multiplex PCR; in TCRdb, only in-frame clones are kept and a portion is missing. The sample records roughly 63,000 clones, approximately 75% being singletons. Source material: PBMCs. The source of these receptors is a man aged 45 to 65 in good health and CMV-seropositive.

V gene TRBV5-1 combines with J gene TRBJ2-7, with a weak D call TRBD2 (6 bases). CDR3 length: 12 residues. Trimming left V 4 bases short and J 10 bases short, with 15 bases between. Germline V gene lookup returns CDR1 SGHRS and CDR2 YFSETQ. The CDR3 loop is CASSPGGSPQYF. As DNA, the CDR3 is TGCGCCAGCAGCCCCGGAGGGTCGCCCCAGTACTTC.

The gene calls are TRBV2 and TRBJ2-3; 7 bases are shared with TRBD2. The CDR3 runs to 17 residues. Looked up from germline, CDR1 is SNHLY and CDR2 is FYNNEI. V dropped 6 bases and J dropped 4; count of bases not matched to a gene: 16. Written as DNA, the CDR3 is TGTGCCAGCAGGGACCTACTGAGCGGGGCAAGCGCAGATACGCAGTATTTT. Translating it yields CASRDLLSGASADTQYF. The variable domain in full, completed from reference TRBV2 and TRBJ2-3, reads EPEVTQTPSHQVTQMGQEVILRCVPISNHLYFYWYRQILGQKVEFLVSFYNNEISEKSEIFDDQFSVERPDGSNFTLKIRSTKLEDSAMYFCASRDLLSGASADTQYFGPGTRLTVL.

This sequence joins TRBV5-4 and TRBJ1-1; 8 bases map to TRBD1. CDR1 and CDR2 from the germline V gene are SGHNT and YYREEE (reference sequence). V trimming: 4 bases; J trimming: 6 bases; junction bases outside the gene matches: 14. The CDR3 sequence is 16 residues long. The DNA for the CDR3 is TGTGCCAGCAGCCCCGTACCGGGACAGGTCATCCCTGAAGCTTTCTTT. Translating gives CASSPVPGQVIPEAFF.

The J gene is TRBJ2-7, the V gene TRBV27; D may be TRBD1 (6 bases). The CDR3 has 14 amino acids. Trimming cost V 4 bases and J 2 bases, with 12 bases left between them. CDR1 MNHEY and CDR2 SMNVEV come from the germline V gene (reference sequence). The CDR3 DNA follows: TGTGCCAGCAGTTCATCACAGGGCCCCTACGAGCAGTACTTC. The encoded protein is CASSSSQGPYEQYF.

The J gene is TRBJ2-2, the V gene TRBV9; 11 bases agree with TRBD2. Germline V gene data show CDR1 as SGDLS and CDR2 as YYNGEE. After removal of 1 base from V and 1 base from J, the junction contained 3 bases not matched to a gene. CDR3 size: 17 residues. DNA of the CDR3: TGTGCCAGCAGCGTAATAGCGGGGGGGCGGAACACCGGGGAGCTGTTTTTT. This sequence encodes CASSVIAGGRNTGELFF.